The T cell receptor (beta chain) under discussion was sequenced for a study of T cell responses to AZD1222 COVID-19 vaccine. Regarding the study as a whole: Among the donors, most were white British and more were female, and clonal diversity was possibly underestimated.

Unmatched junction bases numbered 6, after V lost 3 bases and J lost 1 base. CDR1 and CDR2 from the germline V gene are SGHTA and FQGTGA. The CDR3 runs 16 residues. Libraries were prepared by immunoSEQ multiplex PCR; TCRdb keeps only in-frame clonotypes and omits some of them. Among about 140,000 clones, 85% to 95% were seen once, and the ten largest hold around 12%. With respect to this clone: Its specificity is unknown.

The V gene is TRBV7-3, the J gene TRBJ2-7; 10 bases are shared with TRBD1. The clonotype comes from an adult who had recovered from COVID-19. The specimen comprised peripheral blood, sampled after recovery from COVID-19. CDR3 sequence (DNA): TGTGCCAGCAGCTTGACACCGGGACAGGGGTCCTACGAGCAGTACTTC. This gives the protein CASSLTPGQGSYEQYF.